This TCR beta chain was found in a study of blood T cell repertoires in COVID-19. Method: immunoSEQ multiplex PCR; TCRdb's copy keeps in-frame clones and lacks some. Found here are about 260,000 clones, around nine tenths of them singletons; the top ten hold approximately 9.4%. This clone was counted between two and nine times. Sequences were obtained from peripheral blood. This sequence originates from a man between 40 and 49 years old who had recovered from COVID-19.

In DNA form, the CDR3 reads TGTGCCACCAGTGATGGAGGGGGCTACGTTAATGAGCAGTTCTTC. This codes for CATSDGGGYVNEQFF. V gene TRBV24-1 combines with J gene TRBJ2-1; tentatively, D is TRBD1 (7 bases). The germline gives CDR1 KGHDR, CDR2 SFDVKD. The CDR3 spans 15 residues. The ends were cut back, 3 bases at V and 7 bases at J, with 15 bases in the middle.